These 23 T cell receptor beta chains share one sample of origin, sequenced in a study of cytomegalovirus exposure and HLA in healthy donors. PCR used 60 Vbeta primers and 13 Jbeta primers. Profiling relied on immunoSEQ multiplex PCR, and the TCRdb table lists in-frame clones only, not all of them. Counted here are some 180,000 clones, around 80% occurring once; the ten biggest clones make up around 1.9%. The specimen sequenced was PBMCs. Receptor source: a woman between 25 and 40 years old in good health and CMV-seronegative.

This sequence joins TRBV11-2 and TRBJ1-1; perhaps TRBD1 as D (5 bases). Trimming left V 1 base short and J 6 bases short, with 9 bases between. Germline CDR1 and CDR2: SGHAT and FQNNGV. CDR3 length: 13 residues. Here the CDR3 DNA reads TGTGCCAGCAGCTTAGGCAGGGCGGCTGAAGCTTTCTTT. As protein: CASSLGRAAEAFF.

V usage is TRBV10-2 and J usage is TRBJ1-6, with D maybe TRBD1 (5 bases). The germline V gene has CDR1 WSHSY and CDR2 SAAADI. The CDR3 is 14 residues long. Trimming pared 0 bases from V and 8 bases from J, leaving 8 bases between. This CDR3 is CASSESGGDSPLHF. Here the CDR3 DNA reads TGCGCCAGCAGTGAGTCGGGGGGAGATTCACCCCTCCACTTT.

This chain connects TRBV6-6 to TRBJ2-1, with TRBD2 identical over 7 bases. The V gene end was trimmed by 10 bases and the J gene end by 9 bases; junction bases not matched to a gene: 9. CDR3 length: 12 amino acids. Germline CDR1 and CDR2: MNHNY and SVGAGI (reference sequence). CDR3 coding DNA: TGTGCCACCTGCTCGGGGGGAGTTGAGCAGTTCTTC. As protein: CATCSGGVEQFF.

The V gene is TRBV25-1, the J gene TRBJ2-7; TRBD1 matches 9 bases. The ends lost 1 base at V and 1 base at J; junction bases unmatched: 2. This CDR3 region has 15 residues. Germline V gene data show CDR1 as MGHDK and CDR2 as SYGVNS. CDR3 bases: TGTGCCAGCAGTGAATGGGACAGGGCTTCCTACGAGCAGTACTTC. Translated: CASSEWDRASYEQYF.

CDR3 coding DNA: TGTGCCAGCAGAGAAACAGGGCCCGGGGACAGGGGGCGTTGGACCAATCAGCCCCAGCATTTT. Encoded protein: CASRETGPGDRGRWTNQPQHF. The chain has TRBV2 and TRBJ1-5, with 12 bases identical to TRBD1. The germline V gene has CDR1 SNHLY and CDR2 FYNNEI. CDR3 size: 21 residues. V shed 6 bases and J 3 bases; nucleotides not matched to a gene: 21.

This clone occurred a few times. The chain is built from TRBV19 and TRBJ1-1; D is unresolved. V lost 7 bases and J lost 0, with 15 bases in between. Germline CDR1 is LNHDA and CDR2 is SQIVND (reference sequence). The CDR3 totals 15 residues. CDR3 residues: CASTSAKPMNTEAFF. The CDR3 DNA sequence: TGTGCCAGTACGTCCGCCAAGCCTATGAACACTGAAGCTTTCTTT.

This clone has a handful of counts. V and J are TRBV11-2 and TRBJ1-1, with D possibly being TRBD1 (5 bases). Germline lookup yields CDR1 SGHAT and CDR2 FQNNGV. This CDR3 region has 18 residues. V was trimmed by 4 bases and J by 2 bases, leaving 23 bases between them. CDR3 in amino acids: CASSSRGVAGIFNTEAFF. The DNA of the CDR3 is TGTGCCAGCAGCTCGCGGGGGGTCGCGGGGATTTTCAACACTGAAGCTTTCTTT.

This chain links TRBV2 with TRBJ2-5; 10 bases line up with TRBD1. The germline gives CDR1 SNHLY, CDR2 FYNNEI. This CDR3 comprises 17 residues. The trim removed 3 bases at V and 5 bases at J, leaving 12 bases unmatched. In DNA, the CDR3 is TGTGCCAGCAGTGATCCTCGCGTTCGGACAGGGGGGGAGACCCAGTACTTC. Translated: CASSDPRVRTGGETQYF.

The count of this clone is one. The chain employs TRBV7-2 and TRBJ2-7; TRBD2 agrees at 10 bases. The CDR3 is 16 amino acids. Looked up from germline, CDR1 is SGHTA and CDR2 is FQGNSA. With 3 bases clipped from V and 0 bases from J, the junction kept 5 bases outside the gene matches. The DNA for the CDR3 is TGTGCCAGCAGCTTTGATCTAGCGGGGGCCTCCTACGAGCAGTACTTC. It yields the protein CASSFDLAGASYEQYF. Full variable domain (remainder filled in from reference TRBV7-2 and TRBJ2-7): GAGVSQSPSNKVTEKGKDVELRCDPISGHTALYWYRQSLGQGLEFLIYFQGNSAPDKSGLPSDRFSAERTGGSVSTLTIQRTQQEDSAVYLCASSFDLAGASYEQYFGPGTRLTVT.

The chain recombines TRBV6-1 with TRBJ2-1; 12 bases are a match to TRBD2. From germline, CDR1 is MNHNS and CDR2 SASEGT. The CDR3 loop spans 17 amino acids. Germline trimming cut 6 bases from V and 2 bases from J; bases unmatched to any gene: 8. The CDR3 reads CASRELAGGGAYNEQFF. CDR3 nucleotides: TGTGCCAGCAGGGAACTAGCGGGGGGTGGGGCCTACAATGAGCAGTTCTTC.

This chain connects TRBV14 to TRBJ2-5; a possible D gene is TRBD2 (6 bases). The CDR3 is 14 residues long. Trimming stripped 0 bases from V and 4 bases from J, with 9 bases between. Germline values: CDR1 SGHDN, CDR2 FVKESK. The CDR3 coding sequence is TGTGCCAGCAGCCAAGATCTGGGGGGAGAGACCCAGTACTTC. Encoded protein: CASSQDLGGETQYF.

The genes are TRBV6-1 and TRBJ2-5, with 8 bases aligning to TRBD1. Germline trimming cut 9 bases from V and 0 bases from J; bases unmatched to any gene: 3. The CDR3 has 13 residues. From germline, CDR1 is MNHNS and CDR2 SASEGT. The CDR3 DNA sequence: TGTGCCAGTCAGACAGGGGACCAAGAGACCCAGTACTTC. The encoded protein is CASQTGDQETQYF.

This clone occurred once. This chain joins TRBV7-9 and TRBJ1-2, with D unresolved. V dropped 2 bases and J dropped 4 bases, with 5 bases sitting between them. Germline V CDR1 and CDR2: SEHNR, FQNEAQ (reference sequence). CDR3 length: 12 amino acids. CDR3 nucleotide sequence: TGTGCCAGCAGCTTACTACCCTATGGCTACACCTTC. It codes for CASSLLPYGYTF.

The table lists this clone with a few counts. The V gene is TRBV6-5, the J gene TRBJ1-1; tentative D call: TRBD1 (5 bases). CDR3 length equals 14 residues. Germline V lookup: CDR1 MNHEY, CDR2 SVGAGI. Trimming stripped 5 bases from V and 5 bases from J, with 15 bases between. This CDR3 reads CASSGKGRGTEAFF. The DNA for the CDR3 is TGTGCCAGCAGTGGAAAGGGGCGGGGGACTGAAGCTTTCTTT.

The rearrangement uses TRBV4-3 and TRBJ1-1; unclear D gene. The CDR3 contains 14 residues. Germline V gene lookup returns CDR1 LGHNA and CDR2 YSLEER. Trimming took 2 bases from V and 0 from J, leaving 7 bases between them. CDR3 nucleotides: TGCGCCAGCAGCCAAACCGAGTTGAACACTGAAGCTTTCTTT. It translates to CASSQTELNTEAFF.

This clone was seen just once. The chain links TRBV5-8 to TRBJ2-2, with 7 nucleotides matching TRBD1. Germline V lookup: CDR1 SGHTS, CDR2 YDEGEE. The CDR3 totals 16 residues. V gave up 3 bases and J gave up 1 base; unmatched junction bases: 6. CDR3 residues: CASSSDRAMNTGELFF. The CDR3 region has the DNA TGTGCCAGCAGCTCCGACAGGGCCATGAACACCGGGGAGCTGTTTTTT. Using reference TRBV5-8 and TRBJ2-2 for the parts outside the CDR3, the full variable domain is EAGVTQSPTHLIKTRGQQATLRCSPISGHTSVYWYQQALGLGLQFLLWYDEGEERNRGNFPPRFSGRQFPNYSSELNVNALELEDSALYLCASSSDRAMNTGELFFGEGSRLTVL.

This sequence joins TRBV21-1 and TRBJ1-2. TRBV21-1 corresponds to a pseudogene. The CDR3 contains 11 residues. The CDR3 nucleotides are TGTGCCAGACTTGGAGGGGATGGCTACACCTTC. Amino acid sequence: CARLGGDGYTF.

The J gene is TRBJ2-2, the V gene TRBV11-2, with D perhaps TRBD2 (7 bases). Germline CDR1 reads SGHAT; CDR2 reads FQNNGV. V shed 8 bases and J shed 7 bases, with 17 bases lying between them. There are 14 residues in the CDR3. DNA for the CDR3: TGTGCCAGCGGGGGCCTAATAGCGGGCGGGGAGCTGTTTTTT. Translated, it gives CASGGLIAGGELFF.

The chain recombines TRBV6-1 with TRBJ1-2, with D possibly being TRBD1 (5 bases). The CDR3 runs 12 residues. Trimming left V 3 bases short and J 5 bases short, with 7 bases between. Germline CDR1 MNHNS, CDR2 SASEGT. CDR3 in DNA: TGTGCCAGCAGTGAGACAGAGTATGGCTACACCTTC. It encodes CASSETEYGYTF.

CDR3 nucleotides: TGTGCCAGTCGACAGGGGGCTCCCTACGAGCAGTACTTC. It yields the protein CASRQGAPYEQYF. The chain employs TRBV18 and TRBJ2-7, with TRBD1 matching over 10 bases. The V gene's germline CDR1 is KGHSH and CDR2 LQKENI. The CDR3 totals 13 residues. After removal of 9 bases from V and 2 bases from J, the junction contained 4 bases not matched to a gene.

This clone was counted a few times. The rearrangement joins TRBV10-2 to TRBJ1-4, with 7 positions matching TRBD1. This CDR3 spans 13 amino acids. The germline V gene has CDR1 WSHSY and CDR2 SAAADI. Trimming removed 8 bases from V and 5 bases from J; junction bases left unmatched: 5. In DNA, the CDR3 is TGCGCCAGCGTCCAGGGGGACAATGAAAAACTGTTTTTT. It encodes CASVQGDNEKLFF.

This rearrangement joins TRBV5-1 to TRBJ1-5; TRBD1 aligns across 8 bases. The CDR3 covers 15 residues. The germline V gene encodes CDR1 SGHRS and CDR2 YFSETQ. The V segment lost 0 bases and the J segment 4 bases; nucleotides outside the gene matches: 3. The CDR3 is CASSLGTGKNQPQHF. The CDR3 nucleotides read TGCGCCAGCAGCTTGGGGACAGGGAAGAATCAGCCCCAGCATTTT.

This clone has a handful of counts. The rearrangement links TRBV10-1 to TRBJ1-2; no firm D call. Trimming cost V 3 bases and J 2 bases, with 4 bases left between them. This CDR3 has 12 amino acids. CDR1 and CDR2 (germline): WNHNN, SYGVQD (reference sequence). The CDR3 protein is CASSDLNYGYTF. The CDR3 DNA sequence: TGCGCCAGCAGTGACCTGAACTATGGCTACACCTTC.